This TCR beta chain was captured by sequencing in a study of blood T cell repertoires in COVID-19. The CDR3 has 15 amino acids. Trimming shortened V by 2 bases and J by 4 bases, and 14 bases separated the two germline ends. The germline CDR1 and CDR2 sequences are KGHSH and LQKENI. The assay was immunoSEQ multiplex PCR, and TCRdb's table has in-frame clones only and misses some. Altogether 120,000 to 150,000 clones are present, roughly 79% being singletons, with the ten largest covering 7% to 10%. This sequence was found in a human donor with acute or convalescent COVID-19. The donor label of this sample is uncertain. Material: peripheral blood. This sequence joins TRBV18 and TRBJ1-2; D ambiguous. CDR3 loop: CASSPDYRVSYGYTF. The CDR3 DNA sequence: TGTGCCAGCTCACCAGATTACAGAGTCTCCTATGGCTACACCTTC.